These T cell receptor beta chains were read from a single sample in a study of blood T cell repertoires in COVID-19. Repertoires were generated with immunoSEQ multiplex PCR, while TCRdb's copy carries only in-frame clones and drops some. The sample lists about 46,000 clones, roughly nine tenths seen once, with 3% to 3.5% in the top ten. Input material: PBMCs or T cells enriched from blood (not recorded which). Every receptor here comes from a woman in her 50s who had recovered from COVID-19. Each CDR3 is given with its conserved first and last residue. The D gene is left open where the match is weak. A clone size is listed for some rows: how often the clone was seen (once, few, many), or a class if it is expanded.

j_call clone_size v_call d_call cdr3_aa cdr3_nt
TRBJ2-2 . TRBV5-4 TRBD2 CASSAGLGSGELFF TGTGCCAGCAGCGCGGGACTAGGGTCCGGGGAGCTGTTTTTT
TRBJ1-1 . TRBV13 . CASSLDRNTEAFF TGTGCCAGCAGCTTAGACAGGAACACTGAAGCTTTCTTT
TRBJ2-7 . TRBV28 TRBD1 CASSPGQDYEQYF TGTGCCAGCAGTCCGGGACAGGACTACGAGCAGTACTTC
TRBJ2-7 . TRBV6-5 . CASSRGILLTYEQYF TGTGCCAGCAGTAGGGGGATTCTCCTTACCTACGAGCAGTACTTC
TRBJ2-1 . TRBV11-2 . CASRGSGSSYNEQFF TGTGCCAGCAGAGGTAGCGGAAGCTCCTACAATGAGCAGTTCTTC
TRBJ2-3 few TRBV7-2 TRBD2 CASSLVPGLAGATDTQYF TGTGCCAGCAGCTTAGTCCCGGGACTAGCGGGAGCGACAGATACGCAGTATTTT
TRBJ2-1 . TRBV3-1/TRBV3-2 . CASSQVQGSDNEQFF TGTGCCAGCAGCCAGGTACAGGGTAGCGACAATGAGCAGTTCTTC
TRBJ2-7 . TRBV2 . CASSDPSGGNEQYF TGTGCCAGCAGTGACCCCTCGGGTGGAAACGAGCAGTACTTC
TRBJ1-5 . TRBV30 TRBD1 CAWSVGQASNQPQHF TGTGCCTGGAGTGTTGGACAGGCTAGCAATCAGCCCCAGCATTTT
TRBJ2-6 . TRBV19 TRBD2 CASSPGGGAGANVLTF TGTGCCAGTAGTCCGGGAGGGGGAGCCGGGGCCAACGTCCTGACTTTC
TRBJ1-5 . TRBV2 . CASSEGRVDWQPQHF TGTGCCAGCAGTGAAGGCAGGGTGGATTGGCAGCCCCAGCATTTT
TRBJ2-3 . TRBV28 . CASSSLQARGDTQYF TGTGCCAGCAGTTCCCTCCAAGCCCGGGGGGATACGCAGTATTTT
TRBJ2-2 . TRBV6-2/TRBV6-3 . CASSYAGQLNTGELFF TGTGCCAGCAGTTACGCCGGACAGTTAAACACCGGGGAGCTGTTTTTT
TRBJ2-3 . TRBV27 . CASSVTGDTQYF TGTGCCAGCAGTGTTACCGGGGATACGCAGTATTTT
TRBJ1-5 . TRBV19 TRBD1 CASSRGTATNQPQHF TGTGCCAGTAGTAGGGGGACAGCTACCAATCAGCCCCAGCATTTT
TRBJ2-1 once TRBV11-2 . CASSLGQGGGSYNEQFF TGTGCCAGCAGCTTAGGCCAGGGTGGTGGCTCCTACAATGAGCAGTTCTTC
TRBJ2-5 . TRBV5-1 . CASSEFPRETQYF TGCGCCAGCAGCGAATTCCCTAGGGAGACCCAGTACTTC
TRBJ2-7 . TRBV2 TRBD2 CASRRTSGAYEQYF TGTGCCAGCAGACGGACTAGCGGGGCCTACGAGCAGTACTTC
TRBJ2-3 . TRBV7-2 . CASSLAPSTGDTQYF TGTGCCAGCAGCTTAGCCCCTTCGACAGGAGATACGCAGTATTTT
TRBJ2-2 . TRBV6-4 TRBD1 CASSPQGADGELFF TGTGCCAGCAGCCCTCAGGGGGCTGACGGGGAGCTGTTTTTT
TRBJ2-2 . TRBV18 TRBD2 CASSPSGLAGSSTNTGELFF TGTGCCAGCTCGCCTTCGGGACTAGCGGGATCCTCCACGAACACCGGGGAGCTGTTTTTT
TRBJ1-4 once TRBV28 TRBD1 CASSPDRELFF TGTGCCAGCAGCCCCGACAGGGAACTGTTTTTT
TRBJ2-7 . TRBV10-1 TRBD2 CASSGPKAGGPSYEQYF TGCGCCAGCAGTGGTCCGAAGGCGGGAGGGCCGTCCTACGAGCAGTACTTC
TRBJ1-1 . TRBV19 TRBD1 CASSKGTGQGNLNTEAFF TGTGCCAGTAGCAAGGGGACGGGACAGGGGAATTTGAACACTGAAGCTTTCTTT
TRBJ2-3 . TRBV18 . CASSPRTVTSTDTQYF TGTGCCAGCTCACCCCGAACAGTAACTAGCACAGATACGCAGTATTTT
TRBJ1-6 . TRBV19 TRBD1 CASQTGDYSPLHF TGTGCCAGCCAGACAGGGGACTATTCACCCCTCCACTTT
TRBJ1-4 . TRBV7-8 . CASRGGNNEKLFF TGTGCCAGCAGAGGGGGTAATAATGAAAAACTGTTTTTT
TRBJ1-1 . TRBV4-3 . CASSQDLGALPGGTEAFF TGCGCCAGCAGCCAAGATCTGGGAGCCTTGCCCGGGGGCACTGAAGCTTTCTTT
TRBJ2-2 . TRBV14 . CASSQGRYTGELFF TGTGCCAGCAGCCAAGGGAGATACACCGGGGAGCTGTTTTTT
TRBJ2-3 . TRBV6-2/TRBV6-3 . CASSLGQVHVRTQYF TGTGCCAGCAGTTTGGGGCAGGTCCATGTCAGGACGCAGTATTTT
TRBJ2-5 . TRBV3-1/TRBV3-2 TRBD2 CASSLSGGGDFGETQYF TGTGCCAGCAGCCTATCGGGGGGGGGAGATTTCGGTGAGACCCAGTACTTC
TRBJ1-2 . TRBV21-1 . CATEQGVYGYTF TGTGCCACCGAACAGGGGGTCTATGGCTACACCTTC
TRBJ1-5 few TRBV28 TRBD1 CASSLGQGVQPQHF TGTGCCAGCAGTTTGGGACAGGGCGTTCAGCCCCAGCATTTT
TRBJ1-1 . TRBV6-2/TRBV6-3 . CASSTGGRRAFF TGTGCCAGCAGTACGGGGGGGCGAAGGGCTTTCTTT
TRBJ2-7 . TRBV29-1 . CSVSGTVGSYEQYF TGCAGCGTTTCCGGGACTGTGGGCTCCTACGAGCAGTACTTC
TRBJ1-3 . TRBV9 . CASSVDGREGSGNTIYF TGTGCCAGCAGCGTAGACGGACGGGAAGGCTCTGGAAACACCATATATTTT
TRBJ2-2 . TRBV7-9 TRBD2 CASRTSGGTGELFF TGTGCCAGCAGGACTAGCGGGGGCACCGGGGAGCTGTTTTTT
TRBJ1-5 . TRBV12-3/TRBV12-4 TRBD1 CASRGTGEQPQHF TGTGCCAGCCGGGGGACAGGGGAACAGCCCCAGCATTTT
TRBJ1-6 . TRBV19 TRBD1 CASRLQGAANSPLHF TGTGCCAGTAGGTTACAGGGGGCGGCGAATTCACCCCTCCACTTT
TRBJ1-1 . TRBV28 . CASTNLWELNTEAFF TGTGCCAGCACCAATTTATGGGAGTTGAACACTGAAGCTTTCTTT
TRBJ1-1 . TRBV12-3/TRBV12-4 . CASTLGENTEAFF TGTGCCAGCACCTTGGGAGAGAACACTGAAGCTTTCTTT
TRBJ1-4 . TRBV7-9 TRBD1 CASSLSGGGEKLFF TGTGCCAGCAGCTTATCAGGGGGCGGTGAAAAACTGTTTTTT
TRBJ2-5 . TRBV2 . CASRLRETQYF TGTGCCAGCAGACTCCGCGAGACCCAGTACTTC
TRBJ1-6 few TRBV25-1 . CASSQQDNSPLHF TGTGCCAGCAGTCAACAGGATAATTCACCCCTCCACTTT
TRBJ1-4 . TRBV5-1 . CASSLAGGSINEKLFF TGCGCCAGCAGCTTGGCGGGTGGGAGCATTAATGAAAAACTGTTTTTT
TRBJ2-6 . TRBV6-5 TRBD1 CASSRDRAGANVLTF TGTGCCAGCAGCCGGGACAGGGCTGGGGCCAACGTCCTGACTTTC
TRBJ2-5 . TRBV5-4 TRBD2 CASSLRLAGAGETQYF TGTGCCAGCAGCTTACGACTAGCGGGGGCGGGAGAGACCCAGTACTTC
TRBJ2-2 . TRBV3-1/TRBV3-2 . CASSRGGGTSNTGELFF TGTGCCAGCAGCCGGGGTGGGGGGACGTCGAACACCGGGGAGCTGTTTTTT
TRBJ2-1 . TRBV3-1/TRBV3-2 . CASSLSTVLPYNEQFF TGTGCCAGCAGCCTATCGACAGTACTACCCTACAATGAGCAGTTCTTC